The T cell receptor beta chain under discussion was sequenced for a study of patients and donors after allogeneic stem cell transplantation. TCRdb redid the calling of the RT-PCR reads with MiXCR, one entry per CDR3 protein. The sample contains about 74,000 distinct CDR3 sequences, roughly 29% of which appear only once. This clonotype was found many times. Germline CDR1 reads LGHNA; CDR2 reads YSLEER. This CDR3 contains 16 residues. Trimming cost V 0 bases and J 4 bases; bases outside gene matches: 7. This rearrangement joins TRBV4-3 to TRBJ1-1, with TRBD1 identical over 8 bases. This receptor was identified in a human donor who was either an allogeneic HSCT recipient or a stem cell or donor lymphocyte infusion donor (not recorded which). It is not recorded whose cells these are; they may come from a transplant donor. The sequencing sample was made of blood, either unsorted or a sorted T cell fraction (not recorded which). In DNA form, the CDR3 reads TGCGCCAGCAGCCAAGATCTAAGGACAGGGAGCACTGAAGCTTTCTTT. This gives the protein CASSQDLRTGSTEAFF.